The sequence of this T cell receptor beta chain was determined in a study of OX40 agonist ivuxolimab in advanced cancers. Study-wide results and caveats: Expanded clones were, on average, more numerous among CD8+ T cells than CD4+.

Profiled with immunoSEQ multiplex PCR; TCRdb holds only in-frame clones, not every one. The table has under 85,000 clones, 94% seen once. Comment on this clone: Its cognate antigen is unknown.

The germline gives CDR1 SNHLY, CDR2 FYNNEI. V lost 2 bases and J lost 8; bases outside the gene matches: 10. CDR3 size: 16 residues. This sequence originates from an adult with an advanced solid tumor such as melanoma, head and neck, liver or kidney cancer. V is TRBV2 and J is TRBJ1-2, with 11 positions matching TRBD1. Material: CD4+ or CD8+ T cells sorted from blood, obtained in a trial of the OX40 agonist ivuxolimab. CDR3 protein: CASSEFRGQGVRGYTF. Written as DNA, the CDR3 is TGTGCCAGCAGTGAATTCAGGGGACAGGGGGTGCGGGGCTACACCTTC.